The 28 T cell receptor beta chains below come from one sample, sequenced in a study of B cell selection in AIRE deficiency. Sorting defined conventional CD4 T cells as CD4+CD127+. Repertoires were generated with immunoSEQ multiplex PCR, while TCRdb's copy carries only in-frame clones and drops some. The sample carries under 30,000 clones, just under 97% recorded once. The sequenced sample was CD4+CD127+ conventional T cells sorted from PBMCs. The receptors originated from a human donor in good health.

V gene TRBV11-2 combines with J gene TRBJ2-5; either TRBD1 or TRBD2 may supply D (5 bases each). This CDR3 contains 15 residues. The V end was cut by 4 bases, the J end by 2 bases, with 14 bases between. Germline CDR1 SGHAT, CDR2 FQNNGV. CDR3 sequence: CASSSMGEPQETQYF. The CDR3 region has the DNA TGTGCCAGCAGCTCCATGGGGGAACCGCAAGAGACCCAGTACTTC.

This chain links TRBV5-6 with TRBJ2-1; D could derive from TRBD1 or TRBD2 (6 bases each). The CDR3 sequence is 13 residues long. V was cut by 0 bases and J by 10 bases, with 11 bases left in between. Germline CDR1 and CDR2: SGHDT and YYEEEE. The CDR3 spells CASSLVGGTEQFF. DNA of the CDR3: TGTGCCAGCAGCTTGGTCGGGGGCACCGAGCAGTTCTTC.

This chain links TRBV6-1 with TRBJ1-1; D unresolved. The CDR3 covers 13 residues. The ends were cut back, 6 bases at V and 1 base at J, with 9 bases in the middle. Germline V CDR1 and CDR2: MNHNS, SASEGT. This chain's CDR3 is CASRLVPNTEAFF. CDR3 bases: TGTGCCAGCAGGCTAGTCCCGAACACTGAAGCTTTCTTT.

CDR3 amino acids: CASSLITGNTIYF. Written as DNA, the CDR3 is TGTGCCAGCAGCTTAATTACTGGAAACACCATATATTTT. This sequence joins TRBV7-9 and TRBJ1-3; D gene uncertain. From germline, CDR1 is SEHNR and CDR2 FQNEAQ (reference sequence). The length of the CDR3 is 13 residues. Trimming removed 2 bases at V and 2 bases at J, with 4 bases between.

This chain links TRBV7-6 with TRBJ1-2; D is uncertain. The CDR3 has 16 amino acids. The ends were cut back, 1 base at V and 8 bases at J, with 20 bases in the middle. Germline V gene lookup returns CDR1 SGHVS and CDR2 FNYEAQ. CDR3 nucleotide sequence: TGTGCCAGCAGCTTAGGTTCGAGGGAAACCCCATCGGGCTACACCTTC. As protein: CASSLGSRETPSGYTF.

The chain employs TRBV19 and TRBJ2-5, with 7 nucleotides matching TRBD1. CDR3 size: 16 residues. The junction had 14 bases not matched to a gene; V was cut back by 5 bases and J by 5 bases. Germline-derived CDR1 and CDR2 are LNHDA and SQIVND (reference sequence). For the CDR3, the DNA is TGTGCCAGTAGTGTCATAACAGGGACAGTTGGGGAGACCCAGTACTTC. Translated: CASSVITGTVGETQYF.

The chain has TRBV7-6 and TRBJ2-1; D is possibly TRBD2 (5 bases). The CDR3 is made up of 15 amino acids. CDR1 is SGHVS and CDR2 is FNYEAQ in the germline V gene. Trimming removed 5 bases from V and 0 bases from J, with 11 bases in between. This CDR3 is CASSRRGNSYNEQFF. As DNA, the CDR3 is TGTGCCAGCAGCCGACGGGGAAACTCCTACAATGAGCAGTTCTTC.

The chain links TRBV29-1 to TRBJ1-2; D not resolved. Germline-derived CDR1 and CDR2 are SQVTM and ANQGSEA. The CDR3 runs 11 residues. Trimming stripped 4 bases from V and 3 bases from J, with 6 bases between. Here the CDR3 DNA reads TGCAGCGTTGTGGCAGACTATGGCTACACCTTC. This gives the protein CSVVADYGYTF.

The V gene is TRBV4-1, the J gene TRBJ1-1; 8 bases are shared with TRBD1. This CDR3 contains 17 residues. Trimming cost V 1 base and J 1 base; bases outside gene matches: 8. Per germline, CDR1 MGHRA and CDR2 YSYEKL. The chain's CDR3 is CASSQGQGPISNTEAFF. For the CDR3, the DNA is TGCGCCAGCAGCCAAGGACAGGGGCCGATCTCGAACACTGAAGCTTTCTTT.

The chain has TRBV7-2 and TRBJ1-1; D unresolved. Looked up from germline, CDR1 is SGHTA and CDR2 is FQGNSA. V lost 1 base to trimming and J lost 2 bases, with 8 bases between them. This CDR3 contains 14 residues. CDR3: CASSLGLGNTEAFF. Here the CDR3 DNA reads TGTGCCAGCAGCTTAGGTTTAGGAAACACTGAAGCTTTCTTT.

The chain carries TRBV19 and TRBJ2-7, with 7 bases matching TRBD1. The germline gives CDR1 LNHDA, CDR2 SQIVND (reference sequence). After removal of 5 bases from V and 2 bases from J, the junction contained 6 bases not matched to a gene. This CDR3 is built from 14 residues. CDR3 DNA sequence: TGTGCCAGTAGTTCCGGACAGGATACCTACGAGCAGTACTTC. Protein product: CASSSGQDTYEQYF.

The chain joins TRBV29-1 to TRBJ2-3, with D perhaps TRBD1 or TRBD2 (7 bases each). Germline loops: CDR1 SQVTM, CDR2 ANQGSEA. The CDR3 totals 17 residues. V was shortened by 2 bases and J by 1 base, with 19 bases between the two germline ends. CDR3 region: CSVEKGRGPVGTDTQYF. The CDR3 DNA follows: TGCAGCGTTGAAAAGGGGAGGGGGCCCGTAGGCACAGATACGCAGTATTTT.

The rearrangement uses TRBV7-9 and TRBJ1-3, with 7 positions matching TRBD1. The CDR3 contains 15 residues. In germline, CDR1 is SEHNR, CDR2 FQNEAQ (reference sequence). The trim removed 4 bases at V and 0 bases at J, leaving 3 bases unmatched. As DNA, the CDR3 is TGTGCCAGCAGCTGGACAGGACTCTCTGGAAACACCATATATTTT. This codes for CASSWTGLSGNTIYF.

This rearrangement joins TRBV25-1 to TRBJ2-4; the D is unclear. The CDR3 runs 17 residues. Trimming took 1 base from V and 1 from J, leaving 14 bases between them. Germline V gene data show CDR1 as MGHDK and CDR2 as SYGVNS. CDR3 DNA sequence: TGTGCCAGCAGTGAATCTAGAGCAGCTGGGGCCAAAAACATTCAGTACTTC. Amino acids: CASSESRAAGAKNIQYF. The whole variable domain, filled in from reference TRBV25-1 and TRBJ2-4, reads EADIYQTPRYLVIGTGKKITLECSQTMGHDKMYWYQQDPGMELHLIHYSYGVNSTEKGDLSSESTVSRIRTEHFPLTLESARPSHTSQYLCASSESRAAGAKNIQYFGAGTRLSVL.

The CDR3 protein is CATSRAPSDSFRGYTF. CDR3 coding DNA: TGTGCCACCAGCAGAGCTCCGTCGGATTCTTTTAGGGGCTACACCTTC. The gene calls are TRBV15 and TRBJ1-2; no clear D. Trimming pared 1 base from V and 8 bases from J, leaving 20 bases between. CDR1 and CDR2 from the germline V gene are LNHNV and YYDKDF (reference sequence). There are 16 residues in the CDR3.

About this clone: At one boundary the junction diverges from the germline segment, which might be a read error. The rearrangement uses TRBV18 and TRBJ2-2, with 13 positions matching TRBD2. The CDR3 extends over 14 amino acids. CDR1 is KGHSH, CDR2 LQKENI, per germline. The CDR3 DNA is TGTGCCAGCTCACCTGGACTAGCGGGAGCCGGGGAGTCCTTT. Translation: CASSPGLAGAGESF.

This rearrangement joins TRBV7-9 to TRBJ2-5; the match to TRBD1 covers 10 bases. This CDR3 comprises 14 residues. The V gene end was trimmed by 5 bases and the J gene end by 2 bases; junction bases not matched to a gene: 2. Germline CDR1 is SEHNR and CDR2 is FQNEAQ (reference sequence). In DNA form, the CDR3 reads TGTGCCAGCAGCGACAGGGGGCGTCAAGAGACCCAGTACTTC. It translates to CASSDRGRQETQYF.

This clone was counted a single time. The chain has TRBV25-1 and TRBJ2-1; 8 nucleotides match TRBD1. The CDR3 is 16 residues long. CDR1 is MGHDK, CDR2 SYGVNS, per germline. The trim removed 6 bases at V and 4 bases at J, leaving 11 bases unmatched. The CDR3 spells CASSPAPGQVYNEQFF. Here the CDR3 DNA reads TGTGCCAGCAGCCCCGCCCCGGGACAGGTTTACAATGAGCAGTTCTTC.

The V gene is TRBV5-5, the J gene TRBJ2-3, with 9 bases fitting TRBD1. Trimming removed 0 bases from V and 4 bases from J; junction bases left unmatched: 15. Germline V gene data show CDR1 as SGHKS and CDR2 as YYEKEE (reference sequence). The CDR3 sequence is 19 residues long. CDR3 DNA sequence: TGTGCCAGCAGCTTGGCACAGGGGGCCTGGGTGTATCAGGCAGATACGCAGTATTTT. Translating gives CASSLAQGAWVYQADTQYF.

The chain couples TRBV18 to TRBJ2-7; 8 bases align to TRBD1. Germline V CDR1 and CDR2: KGHSH, LQKENI. The CDR3 spans 17 residues. Losses at the gene ends were 3 bases for V and 3 bases for J; bases not matched to a gene: 13. Here the CDR3 reads CASSPVMGTGINYEQYF. CDR3 sequence (DNA): TGTGCCAGCTCACCGGTTATGGGGACAGGCATTAACTACGAGCAGTACTTC.

The V gene is TRBV5-5, the J gene TRBJ1-2, with D hard to call. Germline CDR1 is SGHKS and CDR2 is YYEKEE (reference sequence). The V end lost 4 bases, the J end lost 7 bases, and 17 bases lay between the germline ends. CDR3 size: 14 residues. The CDR3 here is CASSLDGVWGGYTF. The DNA for the CDR3 is TGTGCCAGCAGCCTAGACGGGGTTTGGGGTGGCTACACCTTC.

This sequence joins TRBV10-3 and TRBJ1-2, with D possibly matching TRBD1 (6 bases). Germline CDR1 ENHRY, CDR2 SYGVKD. The CDR3 has 16 residues. V lost 4 bases to trimming and J lost 2 bases, with 17 bases between them. CDR3 region: CAISGGGAHSNYGYTF. CDR3 nucleotide sequence: TGTGCCATCAGTGGAGGGGGGGCGCATTCCAACTATGGCTACACCTTC.

The V gene is TRBV2, the J gene TRBJ2-7; D is perhaps TRBD1 or TRBD2 (5 bases each). There are 13 residues in the CDR3. The V end was cut by 7 bases, the J end by 12 bases, with 22 bases between. The germline V gene encodes CDR1 SNHLY and CDR2 FYNNEI. The chain's CDR3 is CASNLYPQGGGYF. In nucleotides, the CDR3 is TGTGCCAGCAACCTCTACCCGCAGGGCGGAGGGTACTTC.

The rearrangement links TRBV9 to TRBJ2-1, with D possibly being TRBD1 (6 bases). Trimming removed 0 bases from V and 4 bases from J, with 11 bases in between. CDR3 size: 15 residues. Germline CDR1 SGDLS, CDR2 YYNGEE. The CDR3 DNA follows: TGTGCCAGCAGCGTAGGAGACAGGAATTACAATGAGCAGTTCTTC. Amino acid sequence: CASSVGDRNYNEQFF.

The rearrangement uses TRBV6-6 and TRBJ2-1, with 11 positions matching TRBD2. Germline loops: CDR1 MNHNY, CDR2 SVGAGI (reference sequence). Germline trimming cut 7 bases from V and 9 bases from J; bases unmatched to any gene: 8. The CDR3 totals 14 residues. The CDR3 bases are TGTGCCAGCAACCTACTAGCGGGAGATGCTGAGCAGTTCTTC. This gives the protein CASNLLAGDAEQFF.

The chain employs TRBV7-2 and TRBJ1-6; TRBD1 aligns across 8 bases. The CDR3 totals 14 residues. The germline V gene has CDR1 SGHTA and CDR2 FQGNSA. V was pared by 5 bases and J by 10 bases, with 7 bases of the junction left unmatched. CDR3 DNA sequence: TGTGCCAGCAGCCAGACAGGGGTTAGGTCACCCCTCCACTTT. Amino acids: CASSQTGVRSPLHF.

V and J are TRBV7-2 and TRBJ1-1; 7 bases fit TRBD1. The V segment lost 2 bases and the J segment 4 bases; nucleotides outside the gene matches: 7. Germline V gives CDR1 SGHTA, CDR2 FQGNSA. The CDR3 runs 15 residues. The CDR3 sequence is CASSLQGGAGTEAFF. CDR3 bases: TGTGCCAGCAGCTTACAGGGGGGCGCAGGCACTGAAGCTTTCTTT.

The rearrangement links TRBV7-9 to TRBJ1-5; TRBD1 might be the D (6 bases). Trimming cost V 5 bases and J 1 base, with 12 bases left between them. CDR3 length: 15 amino acids. Looked up from germline, CDR1 is SEHNR and CDR2 is FQNEAQ (reference sequence). The CDR3 sequence: CASSPGDASNQPQHF. CDR3 coding DNA: TGTGCCAGCAGCCCAGGGGACGCGAGCAATCAGCCCCAGCATTTT.